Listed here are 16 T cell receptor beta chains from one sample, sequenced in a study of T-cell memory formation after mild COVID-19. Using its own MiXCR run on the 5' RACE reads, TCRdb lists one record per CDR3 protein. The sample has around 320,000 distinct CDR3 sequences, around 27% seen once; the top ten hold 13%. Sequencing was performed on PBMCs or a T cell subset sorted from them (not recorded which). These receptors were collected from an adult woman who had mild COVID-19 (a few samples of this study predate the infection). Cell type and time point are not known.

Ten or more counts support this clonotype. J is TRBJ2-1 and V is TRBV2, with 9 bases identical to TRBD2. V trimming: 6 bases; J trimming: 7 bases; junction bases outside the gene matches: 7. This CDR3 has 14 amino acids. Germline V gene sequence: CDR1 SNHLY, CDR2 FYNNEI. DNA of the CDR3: TGTGCCAGCAGCGTTAGCGGGGGTCTAAATGAGCAGTTCTTC. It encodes CASSVSGGLNEQFF.

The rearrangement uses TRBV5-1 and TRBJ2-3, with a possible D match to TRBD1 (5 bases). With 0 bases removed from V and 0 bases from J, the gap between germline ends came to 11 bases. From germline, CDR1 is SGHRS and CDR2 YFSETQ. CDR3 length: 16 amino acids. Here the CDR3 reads CASSLGTGSSTDTQYF. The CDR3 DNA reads TGCGCCAGCAGCTTGGGCACAGGATCTAGCACAGATACGCAGTATTTT.

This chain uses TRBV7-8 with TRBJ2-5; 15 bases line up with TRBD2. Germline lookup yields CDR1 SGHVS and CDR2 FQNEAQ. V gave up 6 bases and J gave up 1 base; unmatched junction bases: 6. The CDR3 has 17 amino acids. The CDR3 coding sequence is TGTGCCAGCAGTTTATGGACTAGCGGGAGGGGCCAAGAGACCCAGTACTTC. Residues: CASSLWTSGRGQETQYF.

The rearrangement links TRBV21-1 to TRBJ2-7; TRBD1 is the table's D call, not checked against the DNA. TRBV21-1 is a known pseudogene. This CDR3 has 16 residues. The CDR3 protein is CASSRLRGNFRNEQYF. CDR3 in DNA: TGTGCCAGCAGCAGACTCCGGGGTAACTTTCGGAACGAGCAGTACTTC.

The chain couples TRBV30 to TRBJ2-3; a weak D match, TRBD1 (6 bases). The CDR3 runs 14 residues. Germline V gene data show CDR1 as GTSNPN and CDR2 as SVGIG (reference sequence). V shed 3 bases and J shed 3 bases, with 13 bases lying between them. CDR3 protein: CAWSAGQNTDTQYF. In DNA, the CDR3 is TGTGCCTGGAGCGCTGGACAGAATACAGATACGCAGTATTTT.

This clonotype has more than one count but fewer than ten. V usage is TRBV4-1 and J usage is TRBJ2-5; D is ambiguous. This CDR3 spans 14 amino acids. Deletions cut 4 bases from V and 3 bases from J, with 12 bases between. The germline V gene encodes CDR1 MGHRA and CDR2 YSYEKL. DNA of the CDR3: TGCGCCAGCAGCCCTCGACTGGGTGAAGAGACCCAGTACTTC. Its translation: CASSPRLGEETQYF.

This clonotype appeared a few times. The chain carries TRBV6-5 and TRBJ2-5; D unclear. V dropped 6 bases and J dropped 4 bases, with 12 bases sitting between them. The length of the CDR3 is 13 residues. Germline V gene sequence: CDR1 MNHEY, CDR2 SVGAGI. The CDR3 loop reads CASSRYMGETQYF. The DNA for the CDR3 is TGTGCCAGCAGCCGATATATGGGAGAGACCCAGTACTTC.

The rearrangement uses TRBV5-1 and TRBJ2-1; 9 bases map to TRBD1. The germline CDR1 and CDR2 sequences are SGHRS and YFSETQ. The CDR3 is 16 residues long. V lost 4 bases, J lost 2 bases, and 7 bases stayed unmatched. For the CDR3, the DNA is TGCGCCAGCAGCACTGGTGGGACAGGGCCCTACAATGAGCAGTTCTTC. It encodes CASSTGGTGPYNEQFF.

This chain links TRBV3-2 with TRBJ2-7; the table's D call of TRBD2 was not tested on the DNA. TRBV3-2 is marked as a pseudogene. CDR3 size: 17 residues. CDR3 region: CASSRNKLAGVGKEQYF. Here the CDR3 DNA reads TGTGCCAGCAGCCGAAACAAACTAGCGGGAGTCGGCAAGGAGCAGTACTTC.

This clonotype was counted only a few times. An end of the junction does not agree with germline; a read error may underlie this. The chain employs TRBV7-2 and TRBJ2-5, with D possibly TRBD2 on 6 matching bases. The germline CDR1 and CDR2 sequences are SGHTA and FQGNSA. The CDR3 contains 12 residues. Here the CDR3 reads CASRLAAETQYF. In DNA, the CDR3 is TGTGCCAGCAGATTAGCGGCAGAGACCCAGTACTTC. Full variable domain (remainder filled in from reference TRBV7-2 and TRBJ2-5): GAGVSQSPSNKVTEKGKDVELRCDPISGHTALYWYRQSLGQGLEFLIYFQGNSAPDKSGLPSDRFSAERTGGSVSTLTIQRTQQEDSAVYLCASRLAAETQYFGPGTRLLVL.

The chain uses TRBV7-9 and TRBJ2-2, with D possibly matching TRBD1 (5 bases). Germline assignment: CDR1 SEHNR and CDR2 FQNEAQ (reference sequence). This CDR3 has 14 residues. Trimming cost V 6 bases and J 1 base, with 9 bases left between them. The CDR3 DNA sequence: TGTGCCAGCAGACCCCAGGGGAACACCGGGGAGCTGTTTTTT. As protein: CASRPQGNTGELFF.

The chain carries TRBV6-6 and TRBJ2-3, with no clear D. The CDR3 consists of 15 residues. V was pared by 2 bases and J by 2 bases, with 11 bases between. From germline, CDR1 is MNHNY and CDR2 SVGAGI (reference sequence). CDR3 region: CASSYEHDPTDTQYF. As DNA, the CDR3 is TGTGCCAGCAGTTACGAGCATGATCCCACAGATACGCAGTATTTT.

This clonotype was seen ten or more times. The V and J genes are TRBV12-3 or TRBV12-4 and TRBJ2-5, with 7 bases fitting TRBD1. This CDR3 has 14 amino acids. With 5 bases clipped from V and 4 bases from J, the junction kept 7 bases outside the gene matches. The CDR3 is CASSLSDRVETQYF. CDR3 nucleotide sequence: TGTGCCAGCAGTCTGAGCGACAGGGTAGAGACCCAGTACTTC.

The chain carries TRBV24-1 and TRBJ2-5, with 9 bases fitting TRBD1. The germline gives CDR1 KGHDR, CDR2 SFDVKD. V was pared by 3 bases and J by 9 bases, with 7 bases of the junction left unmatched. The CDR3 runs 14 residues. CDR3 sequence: CATSDTGTGKAQYF. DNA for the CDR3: TGTGCCACCAGTGATACCGGGACAGGGAAAGCCCAGTACTTC.

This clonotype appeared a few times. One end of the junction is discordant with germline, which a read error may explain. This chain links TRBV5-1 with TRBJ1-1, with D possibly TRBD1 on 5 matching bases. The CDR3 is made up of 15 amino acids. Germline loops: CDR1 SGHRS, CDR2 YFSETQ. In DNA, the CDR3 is TGCGCCAGCAGCTTGGGGGGAGGGGTGAAGACTGAAGCTTTCTTT. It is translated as CASSLGGGVKTEAFF.

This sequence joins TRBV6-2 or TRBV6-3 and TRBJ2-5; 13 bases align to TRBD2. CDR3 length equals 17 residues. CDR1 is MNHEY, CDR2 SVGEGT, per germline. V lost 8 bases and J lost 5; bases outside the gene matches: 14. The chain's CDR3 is CASAWTSGSTVLETQYF. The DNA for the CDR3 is TGTGCCAGCGCTTGGACTAGCGGGAGCACCGTTTTGGAGACCCAGTACTTC.